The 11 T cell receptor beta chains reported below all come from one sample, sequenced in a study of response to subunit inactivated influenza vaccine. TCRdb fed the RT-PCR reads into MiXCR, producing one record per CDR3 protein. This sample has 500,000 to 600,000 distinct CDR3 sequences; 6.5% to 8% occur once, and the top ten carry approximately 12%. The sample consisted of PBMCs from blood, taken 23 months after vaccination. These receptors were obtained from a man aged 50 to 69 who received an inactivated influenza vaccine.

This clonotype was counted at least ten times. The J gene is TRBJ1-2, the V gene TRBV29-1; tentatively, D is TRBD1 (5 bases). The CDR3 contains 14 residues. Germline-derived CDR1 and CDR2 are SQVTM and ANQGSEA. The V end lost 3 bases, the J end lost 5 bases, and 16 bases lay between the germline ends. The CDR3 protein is CSVEEGGGGYGYTF. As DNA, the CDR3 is TGCAGCGTTGAGGAGGGTGGGGGTGGATATGGCTACACCTTC.

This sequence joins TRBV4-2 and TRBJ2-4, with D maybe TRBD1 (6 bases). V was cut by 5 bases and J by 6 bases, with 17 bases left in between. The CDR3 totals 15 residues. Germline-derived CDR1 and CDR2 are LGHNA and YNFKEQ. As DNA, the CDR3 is TGTGCCAGCAGCTCGGACAGTACCCGGAGAAACATTCAGTACTTC. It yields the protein CASSSDSTRRNIQYF.

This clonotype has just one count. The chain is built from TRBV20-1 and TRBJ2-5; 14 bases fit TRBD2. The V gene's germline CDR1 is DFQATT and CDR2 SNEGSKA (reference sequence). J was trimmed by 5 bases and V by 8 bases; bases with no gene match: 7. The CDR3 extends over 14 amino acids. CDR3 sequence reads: CSPLTSGGVETQYF. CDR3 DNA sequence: TGCAGTCCGTTGACTAGCGGGGGGGTCGAGACCCAGTACTTC.

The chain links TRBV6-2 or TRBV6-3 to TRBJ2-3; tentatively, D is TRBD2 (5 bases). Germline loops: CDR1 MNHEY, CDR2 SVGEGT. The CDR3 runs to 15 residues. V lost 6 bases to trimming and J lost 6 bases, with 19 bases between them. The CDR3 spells CASRLDLAEIDTQYF. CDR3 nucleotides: TGTGCCAGCAGACTAGACTTGGCGGAAATCGATACGCAGTATTTT.

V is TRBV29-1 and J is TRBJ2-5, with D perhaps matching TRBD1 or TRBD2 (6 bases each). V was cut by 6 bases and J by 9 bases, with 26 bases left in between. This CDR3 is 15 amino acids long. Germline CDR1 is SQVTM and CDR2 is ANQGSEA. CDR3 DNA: TGCAGCGTCGCCGGGGGACATGGGTCGGGTTCGTCCCAGTACTTC. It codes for CSVAGGHGSGSSQYF.

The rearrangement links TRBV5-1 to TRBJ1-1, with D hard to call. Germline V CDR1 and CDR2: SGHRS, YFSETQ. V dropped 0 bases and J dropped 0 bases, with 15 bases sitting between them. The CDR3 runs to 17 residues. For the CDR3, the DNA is TGCGCCAGCAGCTTGGCCCCTACAGCGGTAATGAACACTGAAGCTTTCTTT. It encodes CASSLAPTAVMNTEAFF.

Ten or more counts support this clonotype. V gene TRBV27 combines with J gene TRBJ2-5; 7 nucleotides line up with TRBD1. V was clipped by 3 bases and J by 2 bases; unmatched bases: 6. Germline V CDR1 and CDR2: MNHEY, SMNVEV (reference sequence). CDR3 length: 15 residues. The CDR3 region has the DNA TGTGCCAGCAGTTTCCGCAGGGGGTGGCAAGAGACCCAGTACTTC. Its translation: CASSFRRGWQETQYF.

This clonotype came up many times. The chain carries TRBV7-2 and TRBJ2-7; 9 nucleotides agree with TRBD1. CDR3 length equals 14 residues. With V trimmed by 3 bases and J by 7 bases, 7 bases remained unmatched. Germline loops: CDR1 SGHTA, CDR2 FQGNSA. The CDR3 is CASSFGQGIGEQYF. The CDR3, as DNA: TGTGCCAGCAGCTTCGGACAGGGGATCGGGGAGCAGTACTTC.

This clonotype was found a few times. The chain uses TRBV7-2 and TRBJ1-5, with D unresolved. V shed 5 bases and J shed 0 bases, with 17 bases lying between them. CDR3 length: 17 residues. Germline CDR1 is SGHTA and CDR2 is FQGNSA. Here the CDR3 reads CASSLSGEIISNQPQHF. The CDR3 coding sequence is TGTGCCAGCAGCCTTAGCGGGGAAATTATTAGCAATCAGCCCCAGCATTTT.

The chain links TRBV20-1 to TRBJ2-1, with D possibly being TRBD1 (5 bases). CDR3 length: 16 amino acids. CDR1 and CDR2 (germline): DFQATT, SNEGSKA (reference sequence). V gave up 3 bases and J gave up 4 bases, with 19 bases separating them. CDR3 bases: TGCAGTGCTAGGGGTACCGACAGCAAAACTTACAATGAGCAGTTCTTC. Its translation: CSARGTDSKTYNEQFF.

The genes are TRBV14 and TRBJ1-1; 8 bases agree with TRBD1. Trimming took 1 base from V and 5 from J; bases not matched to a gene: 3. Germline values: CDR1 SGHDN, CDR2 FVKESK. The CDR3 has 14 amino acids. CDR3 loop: CASSQVHRGTEAFF. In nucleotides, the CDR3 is TGTGCCAGCAGCCAAGTTCACAGGGGGACTGAAGCTTTCTTT.